This is a list of T cell receptor beta chains from one sample in a study of T-cell memory formation after mild COVID-19. MiXCR, applied by TCRdb to the 5' RACE reads, yields one record per CDR3 protein. This table holds about 270,000 distinct CDR3 sequences, about 17% found once. The sequencing sample was made of PBMCs or a T cell subset sorted from them (not recorded which). The receptors derive from a man aged 18 to 29 who had mild COVID-19 (a few samples of this study predate the infection). Cell type and time point are not known. The CDR3 runs from the conserved cysteine through the conserved F or W. The D gene is left open where the match is weak. Not every row has a clone size; where given, it reads once, few, many or a size class.

v_call	j_call	clone_size	d_call	cdr3_nt	cdr3_aa
TRBV4-2	TRBJ2-1	many	TRBD2	TGTGCCAGCAGCCAAGACGGCGGGGGGGCCTACAATGAGCAGTTCTTC	CASSQDGGGAYNEQFF
TRBV5-8	TRBJ1-1	many	-	TGTGCCAGCAGACAGGATCTGAATACCGCTTTCTTT	CASRQDLNTAFF
TRBV6-5	TRBJ1-1	-	TRBD1	TGTGCCAGCAGACGCCACAGGGGCACTGAAGCTTTCTTT	CASRRHRGTEAFF
TRBV6-5	TRBJ1-6	few	-	TGTGCCAGCAGTCACACAGAGAACTCCTATAATTCACCCCTCCACTTT	CASSHTENSYNSPLHF
TRBV7-2	TRBJ1-2	-	-	TGTGCCAGCAGCACCGCTTTTCTATTGGGCTACACCTTC	CASSTAFLLGYTF
TRBV7-2	TRBJ1-1	-	-	TGTGCCAGCAGCTATTCACAGGGGAACACTGAAGCTTTCTTT	CASSYSQGNTEAFF
TRBV13	TRBJ2-7	once	TRBD2	TGTGCCAGCAGCCGAGGCCCCTCTAGCGGGGAAGTATTTGGCGAGCAGTACTTC	CASSRGPSSGEVFGEQYF
TRBV5-1	TRBJ2-3	few	TRBD2	TGCGCCAGCAGCCAAGGGACTAGCGGGGGGCCCACAGATACGCAGTATTTT	CASSQGTSGGPTDTQYF
TRBV12-3/TRBV12-4	TRBJ1-1	few	-	TGTGCCAGCAATCGGGGGCCTGAAGCTTTCTTT	CASNRGPEAFF
TRBV6-6	TRBJ2-3	-	-	TGTGCCAGCAGGGGGACCACAGATACGCAGTATTTT	CASRGTTDTQYF
TRBV6-5	TRBJ2-2	few	TRBD2	TGTGCCAGCAGTTACTCGATTAATCGGGGGGGAACGAACACCGGGGAGCTGTTTTTT	CASSYSINRGGTNTGELFF
TRBV5-1	TRBJ1-6	-	TRBD1	TGCGCCAGCAGCGCTCGGACAGGGGGCGATAATTCACCCCTCCACTTT	CASSARTGGDNSPLHF
TRBV2	TRBJ2-3	-	-	TGTGCCAGCGACCCGGCAACAGATACGCAGTATTTT	CASDPATDTQYF
TRBV20-1	TRBJ1-1	-	-	TGCAGTGCTCTCCCGAACACTGAAGCTTTCTTT	CSALPNTEAFF
TRBV5-1	TRBJ2-5	many	TRBD1	TGCGCCAGCAGTTCCTCCCGACAGGGCGGGACCCAGTACTTC	CASSSSRQGGTQYF
TRBV7-9	TRBJ2-5	many	-	TGTGCCAGCAGTCGGGCAGAAGAGACCCAGTACTTC	CASSRAEETQYF
TRBV9	TRBJ2-5	-	-	TGTGCCAGCAGTCCGACAGACCAAGAGACCCAGTACTTC	CASSPTDQETQYF
TRBV29-1	TRBJ2-5	few	TRBD2	TGCAGCGTTGAAGATCCGTTCTTGGGGGGGAAGGAGACCCAGTACTTC	CSVEDPFLGGKETQYF
TRBV6-6	TRBJ1-5	-	-	TGTGCCAGCACCACGTATAGCAATCAGCCCCAGCATTTT	CASTTYSNQPQHF
TRBV12-3/TRBV12-4	TRBJ2-1	few	-	TGTGCCAGCAGTTTGGGGGAAGCTAATGAGCAGTTCTTC	CASSLGEANEQFF
TRBV7-3	TRBJ2-3	-	-	TGTGCCAGCAGACAAGATGGGGGAGATACGCAGTATTTT	CASRQDGGDTQYF
TRBV6-2/TRBV6-3	TRBJ1-1	many	TRBD1	TGTGCCAGCAGTTCTCGGGACAGGAGTGAAGCTTTCTTT	CASSSRDRSEAFF
TRBV10-3	TRBJ1-1	-	TRBD1	TGTGCCATCAGATTGGACAGGGGAACCACTGAAGCTTTCTTT	CAIRLDRGTTEAFF
TRBV7-9	TRBJ1-4	few	-	TGTGCCAGCAGACTGGGGACAACTAATGAAAAACTGTTTTTT	CASRLGTTNEKLFF
TRBV20-1	TRBJ1-2	few	TRBD1	TGCAGTTCTACCGCCGGGACAGTCTATGGCTACACCTTC	CSSTAGTVYGYTF
TRBV9	TRBJ1-1	-	-	TGTGCCAGCAGCGTAGACGGGTTCACTGAAGCTTTCTTT	CASSVDGFTEAFF
TRBV5-1	TRBJ2-7	few	-	TGCGCCAGCAGCCGTTCAGCGACAGGGACTTACGAGCAGTACTTC	CASSRSATGTYEQYF
TRBV5-1	TRBJ2-7	-	-	TGCGCCAGCAGCTTGGATGGGTCCACTGACTACGAGCAGTACTTC	CASSLDGSTDYEQYF
TRBV18	TRBJ1-2	-	-	TGTGCCAGCTCACCAACGCCGGGGAACTATGGCTACACCTTC	CASSPTPGNYGYTF
TRBV7-3	TRBJ2-1	few	TRBD2	TGTGCCAGCAGCCTGAGCGGGGCCTACAATGAGCAGTTCTTC	CASSLSGAYNEQFF
TRBV12-5	TRBJ2-1	-	-	TGTGCTAGTGGTCCCCCCGGGGCGGCCCGTTACAATGAGCAGTTCTTC	CASGPPGAARYNEQFF
TRBV5-1	TRBJ1-1	-	-	TGCGCCAGCAGCCCAGGGGTCGTCGGCACTGAAGCTTTCTTT	CASSPGVVGTEAFF
TRBV2	TRBJ2-7	-	TRBD1	TGTGCCAGCAGGGACAGGTATCTTAGCACCTACGAGCAGTACTTC	CASRDRYLSTYEQYF
TRBV5-1	TRBJ2-1	few	-	TGCGCCAGCAGCTTCGGGGTAGGGTCAAGCTCCTACAATGAGCAGTTCTTC	CASSFGVGSSSYNEQFF
TRBV10-3	TRBJ2-7	few	-	TGTGCCATCGGGACCGTTACGGCCTACGAGCAGTACTTC	CAIGTVTAYEQYF
TRBV4-2	TRBJ2-1	-	TRBD1	TGTGCCAGCAGCCCCTTGGTAGGACAGGGGGCCTTGGATGAGCAGTTCTTC	CASSPLVGQGALDEQFF
TRBV5-1	TRBJ2-3	many	-	TGCGCCAGCAGCTATGGCGGGAGCACAGATACGCAGTATTTT	CASSYGGSTDTQYF
TRBV6-5	TRBJ2-7	many	TRBD1	TGTGCCACCCGGGGGGACAGGGTTGCCGAGCAGTACTTC	CATRGDRVAEQYF
TRBV5-1	TRBJ1-1	-	-	TGCGCCAGCAGCCCATTTGACGGGAACACTGAAGCTTTCTTT	CASSPFDGNTEAFF
TRBV28	TRBJ1-1	few	-	TGTGCCAGCAGTTTCATGCAGGGGATGGCCACTGAAGCTTTCTTT	CASSFMQGMATEAFF
TRBV7-2	TRBJ2-7	-	-	TGTGCCAGCAGCTCATCGGGACTCAGCTACGAGCAGTACTTC	CASSSSGLSYEQYF
TRBV9	TRBJ1-2	-	TRBD1	TGTGCCAGCAGCAACGGACAGGGGAAGAATGGCTACACCTTC	CASSNGQGKNGYTF
TRBV7-2	TRBJ2-1	-	-	TGTGCCAGCAGCTTAGCGCCTTCGTTTGGAGAGCAGTTCTTC	CASSLAPSFGEQFF
TRBV7-9	TRBJ1-1	few	-	TGTGCCAGCAGCCCTCGGCGTCTGAGGGGGGACACTGAAGCTTTCTTT	CASSPRRLRGDTEAFF
TRBV9	TRBJ2-3	-	TRBD2	TGTGCCAGCAGCGTAGCGGGGGGGTACACAGATACGCAGTATTTT	CASSVAGGYTDTQYF
TRBV29-1	TRBJ1-5	many	-	TGCAGCGTTCAGGGTGAAAATCAGCCCCAGCATTTT	CSVQGENQPQHF
TRBV4-1	TRBJ2-3	-	-	TGCGCCAGCAGCCAAGTGGGGTTACGGACAGGCACAGATACGCAGTATTTT	CASSQVGLRTGTDTQYF
TRBV6-2/TRBV6-3	TRBJ1-2	-	-	TGTGCCAGCAGTTCTAGGGGAGGCTACACCTTC	CASSSRGGYTF
TRBV6-5	TRBJ1-2	-	TRBD1	TGTGCCAGCAGTCCCCCCGGAGGGGGCGGCTACACCTTC	CASSPPGGGGYTF
TRBV20-1	TRBJ2-1	many	-	TGCGGTGTAGAGGGCACAGCGGCATACAATGAGCAGTTCTTC	CGVEGTAAYNEQFF
TRBV7-9	TRBJ2-4	few	-	TGTGCCAGCAGCGACCCCTTCATGTCACCGAAAGCCAAAAACATTCAGTACTTC	CASSDPFMSPKAKNIQYF
TRBV4-1	TRBJ2-1	few	TRBD2	TGCGCCAGCAGCCAGGGACTAGCGGGGGGTCAGCAGTTCTTC	CASSQGLAGGQQFF
TRBV5-4	TRBJ2-1	-	-	TGTGCCAGCAGCTTGGAGGGGGGATTTGGGGTTGAGCAGTTCTTC	CASSLEGGFGVEQFF
TRBV24-1	TRBJ2-7	-	TRBD1	TGTGCCACCAGTGCCGGACCGTCGAGAGACAGGGCCTCCGAGCAGTACTTC	CATSAGPSRDRASEQYF